This section outlines one T cell receptor beta chain sequence together with its context. Its target is unknown. The sample belongs to a study of T cells in Graves' hyperthyroidism and ophthalmopathy. This CDR3 spans 16 amino acids. Germline V gene lookup returns CDR1 SGHDN and CDR2 FVKESK. The V end was cut by 1 base, the J end by 5 bases, with 14 bases between. Study-wide points: Blood shared most expanded thyroid clonotypes above 0.001. The model's output predicted ophthalmopathy at a median of roughly 6 months prior to onset.

It was RNA transcripts that yielded the amplified TCR beta CDR3 regions. The study used the HTBI primer set for a first-round RT-PCR of the TCR CDR3. TCRdb passed the multiplex PCR reads through MiXCR, listing each CDR3 protein once. The sample includes approximately 690,000 distinct CDR3 sequences, approximately 14% of them seen just once. Specimen: blood. The TCR was taken from a woman aged 45-60 years with Graves' ophthalmopathy. The chain uses TRBV14 and TRBJ2-2; possible D gene TRBD2, 5 bases. The DNA of the CDR3 is TGTGCCAGCAGCCAAGGAAGGAGCGGCTTAACCGGGGAGCTGTTTTTT. Translated: CASSQGRSGLTGELFF.